The present T cell receptor beta chain was sequenced within a study of blood T cell repertoires in COVID-19. About the study: From the United States, Italy and Spain came samples of acute and convalescent COVID-19.

This clone was detected only once. The V gene's germline CDR1 is SNHLY and CDR2 FYNNEI. The V end was cut by 0 bases, the J end by 9 bases, with 14 bases between. This CDR3 has 15 amino acids. In the authors' workflow: Reference gene primer amplification gave estimated nucleated cell counts. Clones were sequenced by immunoSEQ multiplex PCR, and TCRdb holds only the in-frame ones, with some missing. The DNA was the basis for D and trimming; V, J and clone size are from that table. Of some 300,000 clones in the sample, about 87% are singletons; the top ten hold over 6%. This chain links TRBV2 with TRBJ1-4; D gene unclear. The receptor was derived from a woman aged 30 to 39 who had recovered from COVID-19. The sample comprised peripheral blood. The CDR3 reads CASSEAVGERQKLFF. The CDR3 DNA reads as TGTGCCAGCAGTGAAGCGGTTGGAGAGCGCCAAAAACTGTTTTTT.